The clone carrying this TCR beta chain turned up a few times. The antigen remains unidentified. Germline is not matched at one junction end, which may reflect a read error. Different DNA sequences within this sample yield the same CDR3. This sample is drawn from a study of cytomegalovirus exposure and HLA in healthy donors. General observations from the study: A missense DCLRE1C variant was associated with V- and J-gene trimming of TCR beta chains in a later analysis, and an independent cohort replicated the association. For most TCR beta V segments, an earlier analysis put the productive rate at about 90% or about 30% of the time. Some V segments, TRBV6-2 and TRBV6-3 among them, were indistinguishable and were therefore excluded.

Vbeta (60) and Jbeta (13) primers were used in the PCR. Source study methods: Among the unique TCR beta chains that a later analysis counted, around 82 million in all, roughly 11 million were shared. Sequencing used immunoSEQ multiplex PCR; TCRdb keeps in-frame clones, though not all of them. V, J and clone size are those of that table, while D and trimming were read from the DNA. The sample records roughly 180,000 clones, about 82% being singletons. The CDR3 extends over 14 amino acids. Per the germline V gene, CDR1 is SEHNR and CDR2 is FQNEAQ (reference sequence). The receptor's source is a woman aged 25 to 39 in good health and CMV-seronegative. J is TRBJ1-2 and V is TRBV7-9; a possible D gene is TRBD1 (5 bases). The sample consisted of PBMCs. CDR3 in DNA: TGTGCGAGCAGCCCCCCCTCAGGGAACTATGGCTACACCTTC. Its translation is CASSPPSGNYGYTF.